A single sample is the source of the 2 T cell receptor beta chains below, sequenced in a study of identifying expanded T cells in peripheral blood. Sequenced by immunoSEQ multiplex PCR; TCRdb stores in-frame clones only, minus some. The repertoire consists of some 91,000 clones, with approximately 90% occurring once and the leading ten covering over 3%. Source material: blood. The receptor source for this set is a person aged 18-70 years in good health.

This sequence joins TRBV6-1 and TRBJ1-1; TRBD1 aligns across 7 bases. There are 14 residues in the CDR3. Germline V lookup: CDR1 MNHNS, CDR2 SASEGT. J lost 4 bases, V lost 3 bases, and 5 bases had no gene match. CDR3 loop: CASSDDRDSTEAFF. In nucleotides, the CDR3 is TGTGCCAGCAGTGACGACAGGGACAGCACTGAAGCTTTCTTT.

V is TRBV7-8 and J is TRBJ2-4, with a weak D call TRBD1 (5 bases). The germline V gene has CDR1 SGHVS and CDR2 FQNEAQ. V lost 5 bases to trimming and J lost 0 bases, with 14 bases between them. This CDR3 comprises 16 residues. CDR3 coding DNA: TGTGCCAGCAGCCAACCGACAGACTTAGCCAAAAACATTCAGTACTTC. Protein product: CASSQPTDLAKNIQYF. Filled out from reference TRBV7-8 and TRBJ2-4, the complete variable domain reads GAGVSQSPRYKVAKRGQDVALRCDPISGHVSLFWYQQALGQGPEFLTYFQNEAQLDKSGLPSDRFFAERPEGSVSTLKIQRTQQEDSAVYLCASSQPTDLAKNIQYFGAGTRLSVL.